These T cell receptor beta chains were read from a single sample in a study of Ad26.COV2.S vaccination and SARS-CoV-2 variants. This table comes from immunoSEQ multiplex PCR, and its TCRdb copy is limited to in-frame clones, with some not included. The sample gives over 300,000 clones, approximately 83% of which show up once; nearly 7.5% is in the top ten. The source material was peripheral blood, sampled in a trial of Ad26.COV2.S vaccine versus placebo. These receptors were taken from a person aged 18-65 years who received the Ad26.COV2.S COVID-19 vaccine or a placebo. Both conserved end residues are part of each CDR3. Fields, in order: J gene, D gene, V gene, clone size, CDR3 protein, CDR3 DNA. The D gene is left open where the match is weak. Only part of the rows carry a size: once, few, many, or a class if the clone is expanded.

J: TRBJ2-3; D: -; V: TRBV9; size: -; CDR3: CASSVGAPRTDTQYF; DNA: TGTGCCAGCAGCGTAGGGGCACCCCGCACAGATACGCAGTATTTT
J: TRBJ2-7; D: -; V: TRBV6-5; size: -; CDR3: CASSIRTGNYEQYF; DNA: TGTGCCAGCAGTATTCGGACTGGAAACTACGAGCAGTACTTC
J: TRBJ2-1; D: TRBD2; V: TRBV13; size: few; CDR3: CASSFSSTGLLAGSYNEQFF; DNA: TGTGCCAGCAGCTTCTCCTCAACAGGCTTACTAGCGGGTTCCTACAATGAGCAGTTCTTC
J: TRBJ1-6; D: TRBD1; V: TRBV5-4; size: -; CDR3: CASSWGQGRNSPLHF; DNA: TGTGCCAGCAGCTGGGGACAGGGGCGTAATTCACCCCTCCACTTT
J: TRBJ2-2; D: -; V: TRBV19; size: -; CDR3: CASSMRPGELFF; DNA: TGTGCCAGTAGTATGCGTCCCGGGGAGCTGTTTTTT
J: TRBJ1-6; D: -; V: TRBV19; size: -; CDR3: CASSNSRTARNSPLHF; DNA: TGTGCCAGTAGTAACAGTCGGACAGCAAGAAATTCACCCCTCCACTTT
J: TRBJ2-7; D: -; V: TRBV18; size: -; CDR3: CASSPPESSYEQYF; DNA: TGTGCCAGCTCACCACCCGAAAGCTCCTACGAGCAGTACTTC
J: TRBJ2-3; D: TRBD1; V: TRBV5-1; size: -; CDR3: CASSTGQGSTDTQYF; DNA: TGCGCCAGCAGCACCGGACAGGGGAGCACAGATACGCAGTATTTT
J: TRBJ2-7; D: TRBD2; V: TRBV6-5; size: -; CDR3: CASTYGGDYEQYF; DNA: TGTGCCAGCACCTACGGGGGGGACTACGAGCAGTACTTC
J: TRBJ1-1; D: -; V: TRBV2; size: -; CDR3: CASSPTGAGTEAFF; DNA: TGTGCCAGCAGCCCAACAGGAGCGGGCACTGAAGCTTTCTTT
J: TRBJ2-5; D: -; V: TRBV6-1; size: -; CDR3: CASSEVAVETQYF; DNA: TGTGCCAGCAGTGAAGTAGCAGTGGAGACCCAGTACTTC
J: TRBJ2-2; D: TRBD1; V: TRBV19; size: -; CDR3: CASSDRGRTPGELFF; DNA: TGTGCCAGTAGTGACAGGGGGAGAACCCCCGGGGAGCTGTTTTTT
J: TRBJ1-1; D: -; V: TRBV5-1; size: -; CDR3: CASSLRVLNTEAFF; DNA: TGCGCCAGCAGCCTCAGAGTTTTGAACACTGAAGCTTTCTTT
J: TRBJ2-1; D: TRBD2; V: TRBV4-3; size: -; CDR3: CASSQESSGGTHEQFF; DNA: TGCGCCAGCAGCCAAGAGTCTAGCGGGGGGACGCATGAGCAGTTCTTC
J: TRBJ2-2; D: -; V: TRBV7-8; size: -; CDR3: CASSPGSGELFF; DNA: TGTGCCAGCAGCCCTGGGAGCGGGGAGCTGTTTTTT
J: TRBJ2-5; D: -; V: TRBV2; size: -; CDR3: CASIASKTQYF; DNA: TGTGCCAGCATAGCGAGCAAGACCCAGTACTTC
J: TRBJ2-7; D: TRBD1; V: TRBV7-2; size: -; CDR3: CASSSPRGREQYF; DNA: TGTGCCAGCAGCTCCCCAAGGGGGCGGGAGCAGTACTTC
J: TRBJ1-6; D: -; V: TRBV7-9; size: -; CDR3: CTSSPGGYINSPLHF; DNA: TGTACCAGCAGCCCCGGAGGATACATTAATTCACCCCTCCACTTT
J: TRBJ1-5; D: -; V: TRBV6-5; size: -; CDR3: CASSYSYPSGQPQHF; DNA: TGTGCCAGCAGTTACTCGTATCCTAGCGGTCAGCCCCAGCATTTT
J: TRBJ2-2; D: -; V: TRBV5-1; size: -; CDR3: CASSLQGWPGELFF; DNA: TGCGCCAGCAGCCTCCAGGGGTGGCCCGGGGAGCTGTTTTTT
J: TRBJ1-3; D: TRBD1; V: TRBV29-1; size: -; CDR3: CSAALSGTGRNTIYF; DNA: TGCAGCGCCGCACTTTCCGGGACAGGGCGAAACACCATATATTTT
J: TRBJ2-2; D: TRBD1; V: TRBV19; size: -; CDR3: CASSIGRTGPGELFF; DNA: TGTGCCAGTAGTATAGGTAGGACAGGGCCCGGGGAGCTGTTTTTT
J: TRBJ2-7; D: -; V: TRBV6-6; size: -; CDR3: CASSYAEDEQYF; DNA: TGTGCCAGCAGTTACGCAGAGGACGAGCAGTACTTC
J: TRBJ2-1; D: TRBD2; V: TRBV3-1/TRBV3-2; size: few; CDR3: CASSFSGGNEQFF; DNA: TGTGCCAGCAGCTTTAGCGGGGGAAATGAGCAGTTCTTC
J: TRBJ2-7; D: -; V: TRBV3-1/TRBV3-2; size: -; CDR3: CASSQDRTPSYEQYF; DNA: TGTGCCAGCAGCCAAGATCGGACACCATCCTACGAGCAGTACTTC
J: TRBJ1-5; D: -; V: TRBV7-9; size: -; CDR3: CASSLGSPGRNQPQHF; DNA: TGTGCCAGCAGCTTGGGGTCCCCGGGACGCAATCAGCCCCAGCATTTT
J: TRBJ2-2; D: TRBD2; V: TRBV6-5; size: -; CDR3: CASSPLAGGTGELFF; DNA: TGTGCCAGCAGTCCCCTAGCGGGAGGGACCGGGGAGCTGTTTTTT
J: TRBJ1-1; D: -; V: TRBV27; size: -; CDR3: CASSRTAVNTEAFF; DNA: TGTGCCAGCAGCCGGACAGCCGTAAACACTGAAGCTTTCTTT
J: TRBJ1-1; D: TRBD1; V: TRBV19; size: few; CDR3: CASSSGQGWLDEAFF; DNA: TGTGCCAGTAGTTCCGGACAGGGGTGGTTGGATGAAGCTTTCTTT
J: TRBJ1-1; D: -; V: TRBV6-6; size: -; CDR3: CASSYGMTTEAFF; DNA: TGTGCCAGCAGTTACGGGATGACCACTGAAGCTTTCTTT
J: TRBJ2-1; D: TRBD2; V: TRBV19; size: -; CDR3: CASSILRLAGAEQFF; DNA: TGTGCCAGTAGTATCTTGCGTCTAGCGGGAGCTGAGCAGTTCTTC
J: TRBJ2-3; D: TRBD2; V: TRBV19; size: -; CDR3: CASSPGLAGGTDTQYF; DNA: TGTGCCAGTAGCCCCGGACTAGCGGGCGGCACAGATACGCAGTATTTT
J: TRBJ2-1; D: -; V: TRBV4-1; size: -; CDR3: CASSVRDSYNEQFF; DNA: TGCGCCAGCAGCGTCCGGGACTCCTACAATGAGCAGTTCTTC
J: TRBJ2-5; D: TRBD1; V: TRBV7-3; size: -; CDR3: CASSPRGRWETQYF; DNA: TGTGCCAGCAGCCCGAGGGGGCGATGGGAGACCCAGTACTTC
J: TRBJ1-2; D: -; V: TRBV4-3; size: -; CDR3: CASSQYRGVYGYTF; DNA: TGCGCCAGCAGCCAATACCGGGGGGTTTATGGCTACACCTTC
J: TRBJ2-1; D: -; V: TRBV7-8; size: -; CDR3: CASSPTYNEQFF; DNA: TGTGCCAGCAGCCCCACTTACAATGAGCAGTTCTTC
J: TRBJ2-7; D: -; V: TRBV5-1; size: -; CDR3: CASSFQGIEQYF; DNA: TGCGCCAGCAGCTTCCAGGGAATCGAGCAGTACTTC
J: TRBJ1-4; D: -; V: TRBV7-8; size: -; CDR3: CASSLRAEKLFF; DNA: TGTGCCAGCAGCCTCAGGGCTGAAAAACTGTTTTTT